This is a list of T cell receptor beta chains from one sample in a study of PD-L1 blockade in urothelial cancer. TCRdb's table, derived via immunoSEQ multiplex PCR, lists solely in-frame clones and lacks some. The sample lists under 40,000 clones, around 87% occurring once. Source: PBMCs, taken around atezolizumab (anti-PD-L1) treatment. Every receptor here comes from a man over 45 with urothelial cancer. The CDR3 runs from the conserved cysteine through the conserved F or W. A D gene is named only where the DNA matches it firmly. Clone size appears in some rows only: once, few, many, or a class for an expanded clone.

D gene,J gene,clone size,V gene,CDR3 DNA,CDR3 protein
TRBD2,TRBJ2-7,NA,TRBV19,TGTGCCAGTAGTACGGGACTAGCGGGAGTGGGCGAGCAGTACTTC,CASSTGLAGVGEQYF
NA,TRBJ2-1,NA,TRBV10-1,TGCGCCAGCAGTGAGTCGACTCGGCGAGAGCAGTTCTTC,CASSESTRREQFF
NA,TRBJ2-3,NA,TRBV7-2,TGTGCCAGCAGCTTCCCGGTAAATACGCAGTATTTT,CASSFPVNTQYF
NA,TRBJ1-5,NA,TRBV11-2,TGTGCCAGCAGCTTAAGTTTTGGGCTCCGGCAGCCCCAGCATTTT,CASSLSFGLRQPQHF
NA,TRBJ1-2,NA,TRBV5-4,TGTGCCAGCAGCTTGGAAGCTGGGCGACAGTACTATGGCTACACCTTC,CASSLEAGRQYYGYTF
NA,TRBJ2-5,NA,TRBV27,TGTGCCAGCAGTTCTATCTCCCAAACTTGGGGCTTTGGAGAGACCCAGTACTTC,CASSSISQTWGFGETQYF
TRBD1,TRBJ2-7,NA,TRBV25-1,TGTGCCAGCACTCCGGGACAGGGGATTTCACGCCACGAGCAGTACTTC,CASTPGQGISRHEQYF
TRBD2,TRBJ2-2,NA,TRBV11-2,TGTGCCAGCAGGGGGACTAGCGGGGGGCCAGTCACCGGGGAGCTGTTTTTT,CASRGTSGGPVTGELFF
NA,TRBJ2-7,NA,TRBV28,TGTGCCAGCAGTCAGGATTTCGACGAGCAGTACTTC,CASSQDFDEQYF
TRBD2,TRBJ2-2,once,TRBV7-3,TGTGCCAGCAGTCCAACGCTAGCGGGGGGGCTCCCCGGGGAGCTGTTTTTT,CASSPTLAGGLPGELFF
NA,TRBJ2-7,NA,TRBV6-1,TGTGCCAGCAGTGCCCTCTACGAGCAGTACTTC,CASSALYEQYF
NA,TRBJ1-1,NA,TRBV7-2,TGTGCCAGCAGCTCTTACAGGGTTTCGGCCACTGAAGCTTTCTTT,CASSSYRVSATEAFF
TRBD1,TRBJ1-5,NA,TRBV6-5,TGTGCCAGCAGTCACAGACAGGGCCTGAGGCCCCAGCATTTT,CASSHRQGLRPQHF
TRBD1,TRBJ2-7,NA,TRBV5-4,TGTGCCAGCAGCTTGGAAAGGGGGCTATCCTACGAGCAGTACTTC,CASSLERGLSYEQYF
NA,TRBJ1-4,NA,TRBV19,TGTGCCAGTAGTCCCCCTTTTCGTAATGAAAAACTGTTTTTT,CASSPPFRNEKLFF
NA,TRBJ2-1,NA,TRBV5-4,TGTGCCAGCAGCTTGACAACGGGAGCCCCGTTCTTC,CASSLTTGAPFF
TRBD1,TRBJ1-1,NA,TRBV28,TGTGCCAGCAGCCTCGTTGGACAGGGGGGTACTGAAGCTTTCTTT,CASSLVGQGGTEAFF
TRBD2,TRBJ2-1,NA,TRBV5-1,TGCGCCAGCAGCTCAGCCACTAGCGGCCTCACCAATGAGCAGTTCTTC,CASSSATSGLTNEQFF
NA,TRBJ2-7,NA,TRBV6-5,TGTGCCAGCAGTGGATCAGGGTCCTACGAGCAGTACTTC,CASSGSGSYEQYF
NA,TRBJ1-5,NA,TRBV7-2,TGTGCCAGCAGCTCCCAAGGGGGATCCCATCAGCCCCAGCATTTT,CASSSQGGSHQPQHF
NA,TRBJ2-3,NA,TRBV4-3,TGCGCCAGCAGCCAAGACTGGCAGACAGATACGCAGTATTTT,CASSQDWQTDTQYF
NA,TRBJ2-7,NA,TRBV7-2,TGTGCCAGCAGCCCCCAGACGGGGTATAACGAGCAGTACTTC,CASSPQTGYNEQYF
TRBD1,TRBJ2-1,NA,TRBV6-5,TGTGCCAGCCTAGAGGGGGCTAGATCATTCTTC,CASLEGARSFF
NA,TRBJ2-4,NA,TRBV7-9,TGTGCCAGCAGCTTAGAGGCCCAGGGGAGAAACATTCAGTACTTC,CASSLEAQGRNIQYF
TRBD1,TRBJ1-3,medium-sized,TRBV11-2,TGTGCCAGCAGCTCGAGTGACAGGGCAACTGGAAACACCATATATTTT,CASSSSDRATGNTIYF
TRBD1,TRBJ2-2,NA,TRBV19,TGTGCCAGTAGTATCGAGGACAGGGGAACCGGGGAGCTGTTTTTT,CASSIEDRGTGELFF
NA,TRBJ2-3,NA,TRBV10-3,TGTGCCATCAGCTCCGGGTCGGGGAGCAAAGATACGCAGTATTTT,CAISSGSGSKDTQYF
NA,TRBJ2-3,NA,TRBV21-1,NA,CASSKERVAGGSTDTQYF
NA,TRBJ1-6,NA,TRBV18,TGTGCCAGCTCACGTTCTCGCACCGTAGATAATTCACCCCTCCACTTT,CASSRSRTVDNSPLHF
TRBD1,TRBJ1-5,few,TRBV27,TGTGCCAGCAGGGGGACAGGGGCCCTCGGGAGCAATCAGCCCCAGCATTTT,CASRGTGALGSNQPQHF
NA,TRBJ2-5,NA,TRBV7-7,TGTGCCAGCAGCTTAAACTCCGGGACATCTCACCAAGAGACCCAGTACTTC,CASSLNSGTSHQETQYF
TRBD2,TRBJ2-3,NA,TRBV30,TGTGCCTGGAGTGTTCCTAGCGGGGGAGTCTTCGGCACAGATACGCAGTATTTT,CAWSVPSGGVFGTDTQYF
NA,TRBJ2-6,NA,TRBV10-2,TGCGCCAGCCGCCGGGAGCTCTCTGGGGCCAACGTCCTGACTTTC,CASRRELSGANVLTF
TRBD2,TRBJ2-7,NA,TRBV6-1,TGTGCCAGCAGTGTCGCAGCGGGGGTGGTCCACGAGCAGTACTTC,CASSVAAGVVHEQYF
NA,TRBJ2-7,NA,TRBV6-6,TGTGCCAGCAGATCGACAGGAGAAGTCTACGAGCAGTACTTC,CASRSTGEVYEQYF
NA,TRBJ2-2,once,TRBV13,TGTGCCAGCAGCTTCGGAAGGCGGGGCGGGGAGCTGTTTTTT,CASSFGRRGGELFF
TRBD1,TRBJ2-1,NA,TRBV7-9,TGTGCCAGCAGCTTAGAGGGGGCGCAGGGCAATGAGCAGTTCTTC,CASSLEGAQGNEQFF
TRBD1,TRBJ1-2,NA,TRBV2,TGTGCCACCGCACAGGGGAACTATTATGGCTACACCTTC,CATAQGNYYGYTF
TRBD1,TRBJ1-2,NA,TRBV4-1,TGCGCCAGCAGACCACTGCCCCCCGGGACAGCCTATGGCTACACCTTC,CASRPLPPGTAYGYTF
NA,TRBJ2-7,NA,TRBV6-1,TGTGCCAGCAGTGAATTCCGGGTCGAGCAGTACTTC,CASSEFRVEQYF
TRBD1,TRBJ1-2,NA,TRBV6-1,TGTGCCAGCAGTGAAGCAGGGACAGGCTATGGCTACACCTTC,CASSEAGTGYGYTF
NA,TRBJ1-3,NA,TRBV30,TGTGCCTGGAGTGTAGGGGAAACCTCTGGAAACACCATATATTTT,CAWSVGETSGNTIYF
NA,TRBJ1-2,NA,TRBV28,TGTGCCAGCACCGCTCCGGGAGGCTTACTCGGCTACACCTTC,CASTAPGGLLGYTF